The sample holds one count of the clone carrying this T cell receptor beta chain. TCRdb's copy holds only in-frame clones and misses some; the assay was immunoSEQ multiplex PCR. Of 310,000 or so clones listed, 87% were seen once; the top ten hold around 10%. Germline loops: CDR1 KGHDR, CDR2 SFDVKD. Trimming removed 7 bases from V and 4 bases from J, with 23 bases in between. CDR3 size: 17 residues. The source of the sample is a study of blood T cell repertoires in COVID-19. The chain employs TRBV24-1 and TRBJ2-3; tentative D call: TRBD1 (6 bases). The sequenced sample was PBMCs or T cells enriched from blood (not recorded which). This TCR was sampled from a woman aged 18-29 years who had recovered from COVID-19. This chain's CDR3 is CATRETPRRGVSDTQYF. CDR3 in DNA: TGTGCCACCAGGGAAACTCCACGCAGGGGCGTGTCAGATACGCAGTATTTT.